The clone carrying this TCR beta chain occurred many times. This specimen comes from a study of human T cells and chemical hapten exposure. Time point here: patch test 2, 6 weeks after DPC sensitization. Treatment: therapeutic diphenylcyclopropenone sensitization with weekly scalp DPC. TCRdb passed the RACE reads through MiXCR, listing each CDR3 protein once. The table lists some 81,000 distinct CDR3 sequences, under 14% of them singletons, with roughly 1.5% in the top ten. The sample here was whole blood, taken in connection with sensitization to the hapten diphenylcyclopropenone (DPC). This receptor was identified in a man between 18 and 29 years old with alopecia areata. Some clones in this sample may be carry-over from other donors' samples.

Here the CDR3 DNA reads TGTGCCAGCAGCTTAGCCGGTGGGGCCTCTGGAAACACCATATATTTT. It is translated as CASSLAGGASGNTIYF. This chain links TRBV7-2 with TRBJ1-3; TRBD1 might be the D (5 bases). Germline CDR1 SGHTA, CDR2 FQGNSA. Trimming cost V 0 bases and J 0 bases, with 9 bases left between them. The CDR3 has 16 residues.